The sequence of this T cell receptor (beta chain) was determined in a study of blood T cell repertoires in COVID-19. Across the study: Spain, Italy and the United States supplied samples that represented acute and convalescent COVID-19.

The table came from immunoSEQ multiplex PCR; TCRdb's copy has only in-frame clones and leaves some out. This repertoire shows about 190,000 clones, 65% to 80% found once; its top ten account for about 14%. Per germline, CDR1 LGHNA and CDR2 YNFKEQ. The CDR3 sequence is 14 residues long. Trimming took off 0 bases at V and 6 bases at J, with 8 bases between the two ends. The chain combines TRBV4-2 with TRBJ2-2; tentative D call: TRBD2 (5 bases). Sequenced sample: peripheral blood. The source is a middle-aged man who had recovered from COVID-19. The CDR3 loop reads CASSQDGVSGELFF. CDR3 in DNA: TGTGCCAGCAGCCAAGACGGGGTTTCCGGGGAGCTGTTTTTT.